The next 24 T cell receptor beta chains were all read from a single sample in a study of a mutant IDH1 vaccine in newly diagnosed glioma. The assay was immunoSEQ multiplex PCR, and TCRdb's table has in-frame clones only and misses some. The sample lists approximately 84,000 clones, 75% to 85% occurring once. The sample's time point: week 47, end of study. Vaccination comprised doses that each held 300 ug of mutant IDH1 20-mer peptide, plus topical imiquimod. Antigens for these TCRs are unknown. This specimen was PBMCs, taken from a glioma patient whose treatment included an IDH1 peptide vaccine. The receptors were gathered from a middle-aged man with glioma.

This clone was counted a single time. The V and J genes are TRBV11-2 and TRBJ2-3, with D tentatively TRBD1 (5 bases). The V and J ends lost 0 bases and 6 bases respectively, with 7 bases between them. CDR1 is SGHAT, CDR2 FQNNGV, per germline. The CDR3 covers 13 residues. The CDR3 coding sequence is TGTGCCAGCAGCTTAGACAGGGTCGATACGCAGTATTTT. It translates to CASSLDRVDTQYF.

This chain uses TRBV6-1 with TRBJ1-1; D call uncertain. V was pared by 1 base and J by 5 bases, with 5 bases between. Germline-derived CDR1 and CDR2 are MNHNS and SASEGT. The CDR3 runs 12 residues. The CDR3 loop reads CASSEGRTEAFF. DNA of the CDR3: TGTGCCAGCAGTGAAGGGAGGACTGAAGCTTTCTTT.

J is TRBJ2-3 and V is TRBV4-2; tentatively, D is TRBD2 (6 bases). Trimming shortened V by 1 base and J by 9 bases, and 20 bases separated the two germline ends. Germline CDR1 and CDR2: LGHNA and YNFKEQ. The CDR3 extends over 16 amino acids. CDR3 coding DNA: TGTGCCAGCAGCCAAGGGTCGGAGGGTCGGCTTCGAACGCAGTATTTT. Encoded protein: CASSQGSEGRLRTQYF.

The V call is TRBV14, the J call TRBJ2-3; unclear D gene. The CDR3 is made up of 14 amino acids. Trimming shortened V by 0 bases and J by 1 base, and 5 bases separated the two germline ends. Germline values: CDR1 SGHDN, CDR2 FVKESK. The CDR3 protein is CASSQDLGTDTQYF. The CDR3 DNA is TGTGCCAGCAGCCAAGATTTAGGCACAGATACGCAGTATTTT. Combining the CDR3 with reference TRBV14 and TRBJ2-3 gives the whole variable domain EAGVTQFPSHSVIEKGQTVTLRCDPISGHDNLYWYRRVMGKEIKFLLHFVKESKQDESGMPNNRFLAERTGGTYSTLKVQPAELEDSGVYFCASSQDLGTDTQYFGPGTRLTVL.

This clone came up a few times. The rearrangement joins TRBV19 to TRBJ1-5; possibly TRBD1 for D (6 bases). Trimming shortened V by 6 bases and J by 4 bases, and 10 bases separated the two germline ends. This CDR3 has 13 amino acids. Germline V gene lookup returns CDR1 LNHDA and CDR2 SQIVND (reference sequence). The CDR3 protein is CASRGTRNQPQHF. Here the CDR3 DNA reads TGTGCCAGTAGGGGGACACGGAATCAGCCCCAGCATTTT.

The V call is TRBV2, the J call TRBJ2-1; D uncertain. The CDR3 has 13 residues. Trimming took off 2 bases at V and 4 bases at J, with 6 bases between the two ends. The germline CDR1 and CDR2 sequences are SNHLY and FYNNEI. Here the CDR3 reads CASSESPYNEQFF. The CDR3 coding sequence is TGTGCCAGCAGTGAAAGCCCTTACAATGAGCAGTTCTTC.

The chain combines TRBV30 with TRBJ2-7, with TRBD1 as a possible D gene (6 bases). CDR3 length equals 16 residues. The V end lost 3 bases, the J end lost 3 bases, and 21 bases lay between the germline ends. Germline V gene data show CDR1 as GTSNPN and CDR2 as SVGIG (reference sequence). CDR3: CAWRPSNRDTSYEQYF. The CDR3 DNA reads TGTGCCTGGAGGCCCTCCAACCGGGACACGAGCTACGAGCAGTACTTC.

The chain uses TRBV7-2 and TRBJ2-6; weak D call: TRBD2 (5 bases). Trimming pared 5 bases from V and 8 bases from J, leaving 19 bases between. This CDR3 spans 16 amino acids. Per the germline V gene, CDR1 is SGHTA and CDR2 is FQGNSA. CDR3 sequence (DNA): TGTGCCAGCAGCCGTGATCGGGGAACTGTAACCAACGTCCTGACTTTC. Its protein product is CASSRDRGTVTNVLTF. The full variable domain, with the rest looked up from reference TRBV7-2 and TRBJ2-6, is GAGVSQSPSNKVTEKGKDVELRCDPISGHTALYWYRQSLGQGLEFLIYFQGNSAPDKSGLPSDRFSAERTGGSVSTLTIQRTQQEDSAVYLCASSRDRGTVTNVLTFGAGSRLTVL.

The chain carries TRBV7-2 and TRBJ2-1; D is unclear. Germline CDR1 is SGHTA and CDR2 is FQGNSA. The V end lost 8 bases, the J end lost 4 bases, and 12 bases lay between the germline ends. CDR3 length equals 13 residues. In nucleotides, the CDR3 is TGTGCCAGCCTCTCGGTGGGGTACAATGAGCAGTTCTTC. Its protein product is CASLSVGYNEQFF.

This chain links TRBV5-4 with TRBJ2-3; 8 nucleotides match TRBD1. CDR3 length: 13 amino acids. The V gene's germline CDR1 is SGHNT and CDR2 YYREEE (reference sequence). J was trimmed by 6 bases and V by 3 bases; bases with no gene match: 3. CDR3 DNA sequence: TGTGCCAGCAGCTCCGACAGGGGCGATACGCAGTATTTT. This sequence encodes CASSSDRGDTQYF.

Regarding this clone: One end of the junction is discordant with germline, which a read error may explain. The CDR3 DNA is TGCGAGAGGGGACCCAGGTTTTCCACTCCTCTTTATAATTCACCCCTCCACTTT. It specifies CERGPRFSTPLYNSPLHF. The rearrangement joins TRBV5-4 to TRBJ1-6; tentative D call: TRBD1 (5 bases). The length of the CDR3 is 18 residues. The germline V gene has CDR1 SGHNT and CDR2 YYREEE (reference sequence).

DNA for the CDR3: TGTGCCAGCAGTGTTAGGGGCTCCTCCTACGAGCAGTACTTC. It translates to CASSVRGSSYEQYF. The chain carries TRBV6-1 and TRBJ2-7; a possible D gene is TRBD1 (5 bases). The V gene lost 4 bases and the J gene lost 0 bases, with 10 bases spanning the gap. In germline, CDR1 is MNHNS, CDR2 SASEGT. The CDR3 extends over 14 amino acids.

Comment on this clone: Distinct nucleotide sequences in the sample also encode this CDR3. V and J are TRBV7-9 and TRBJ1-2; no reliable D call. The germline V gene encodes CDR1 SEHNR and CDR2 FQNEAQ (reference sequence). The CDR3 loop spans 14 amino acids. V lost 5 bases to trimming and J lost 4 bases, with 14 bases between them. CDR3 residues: CASSLTAGGYGYTF. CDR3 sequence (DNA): TGTGCCAGCAGCCTCACTGCGGGCGGCTATGGCTACACCTTC. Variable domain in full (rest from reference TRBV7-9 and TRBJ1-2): DTGVSQNPRHKITKRGQNVTFRCDPISEHNRLYWYRQTLGQGPEFLTYFQNEAQLEKSRLLSDRFSAERPKGSFSTLEIQRTEQGDSAMYLCASSLTAGGYGYTFGSGTRLTVV.

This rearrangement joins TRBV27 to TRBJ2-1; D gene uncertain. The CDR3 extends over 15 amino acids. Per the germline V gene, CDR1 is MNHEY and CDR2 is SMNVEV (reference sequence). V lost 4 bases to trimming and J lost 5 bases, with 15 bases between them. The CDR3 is CASSSGARADNEQFF. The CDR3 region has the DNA TGTGCCAGCAGTTCTGGTGCCCGGGCTGACAATGAGCAGTTCTTC.

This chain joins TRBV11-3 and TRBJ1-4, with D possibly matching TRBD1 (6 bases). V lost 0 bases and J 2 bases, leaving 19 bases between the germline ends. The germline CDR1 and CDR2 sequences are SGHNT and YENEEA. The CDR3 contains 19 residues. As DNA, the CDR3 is TGTGCCAGCAGCTTAGATACAGGGAACCGAGGGGGGACTAATGAAAAACTGTTTTTT. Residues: CASSLDTGNRGGTNEKLFF.

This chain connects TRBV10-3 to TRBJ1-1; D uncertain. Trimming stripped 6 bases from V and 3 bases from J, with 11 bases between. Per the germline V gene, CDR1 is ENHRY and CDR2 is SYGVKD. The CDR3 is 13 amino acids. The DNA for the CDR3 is TGTGCCATCAGGGATTTCAAGTACACTGAAGCTTTCTTT. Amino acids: CAIRDFKYTEAFF.

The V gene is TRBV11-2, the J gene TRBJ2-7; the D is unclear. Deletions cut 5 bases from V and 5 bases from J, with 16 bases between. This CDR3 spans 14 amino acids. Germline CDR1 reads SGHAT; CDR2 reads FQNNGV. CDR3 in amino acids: CASSHARPEHEQYF. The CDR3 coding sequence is TGTGCCAGCAGCCACGCTAGGCCGGAACACGAGCAGTACTTC.

The CDR3 spells CASSDSQFVYTF. The CDR3 region has the DNA TGTGCCAGCAGTGACTCGCAGTTCGTCTACACCTTC. The genes are TRBV6-4 and TRBJ1-2; D is unresolved. Germline V gene lookup returns CDR1 MRHNA and CDR2 SNTAGT. The length of the CDR3 is 12 residues. Trimming stripped 0 bases from V and 10 bases from J, with 9 bases between.

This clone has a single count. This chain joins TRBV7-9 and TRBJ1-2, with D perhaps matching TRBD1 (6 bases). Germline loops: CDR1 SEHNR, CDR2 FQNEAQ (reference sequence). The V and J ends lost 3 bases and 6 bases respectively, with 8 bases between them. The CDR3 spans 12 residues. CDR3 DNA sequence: TGTGCCAGCAGCTTTCAGGGGAATGGCTACACCTTC. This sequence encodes CASSFQGNGYTF.

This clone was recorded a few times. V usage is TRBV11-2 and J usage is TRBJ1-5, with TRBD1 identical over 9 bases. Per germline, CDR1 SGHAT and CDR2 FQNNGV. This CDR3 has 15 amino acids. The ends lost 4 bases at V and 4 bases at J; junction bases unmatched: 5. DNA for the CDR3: TGTGCCAGCAGCTGGACCGGGACAGGGAATCAGCCCCAGCATTTT. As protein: CASSWTGTGNQPQHF. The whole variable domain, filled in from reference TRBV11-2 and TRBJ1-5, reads EAGVAQSPRYKIIEKRQSVAFWCNPISGHATLYWYQQILGQGPKLLIQFQNNGVVDDSQLPKDRFSAERLKGVDSTLKIQPAKLEDSAVYLCASSWTGTGNQPQHFGDGTRLSIL.

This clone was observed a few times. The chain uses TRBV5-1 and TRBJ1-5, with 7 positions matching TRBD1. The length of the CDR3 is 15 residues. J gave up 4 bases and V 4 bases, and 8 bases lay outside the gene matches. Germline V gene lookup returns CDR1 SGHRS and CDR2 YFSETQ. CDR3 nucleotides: TGCGCCAGCAGCATTGGAGGGGGCTCAAATCAGCCCCAGCATTTT. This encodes CASSIGGGSNQPQHF.

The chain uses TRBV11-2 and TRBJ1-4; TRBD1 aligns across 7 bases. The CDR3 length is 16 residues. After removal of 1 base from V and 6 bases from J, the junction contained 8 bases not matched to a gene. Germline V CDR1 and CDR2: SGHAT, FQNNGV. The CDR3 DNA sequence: TGTGCCAGCAGCTTAGTCGACAGGGTGGGGTATGAAAAACTGTTTTTT. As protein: CASSLVDRVGYEKLFF.

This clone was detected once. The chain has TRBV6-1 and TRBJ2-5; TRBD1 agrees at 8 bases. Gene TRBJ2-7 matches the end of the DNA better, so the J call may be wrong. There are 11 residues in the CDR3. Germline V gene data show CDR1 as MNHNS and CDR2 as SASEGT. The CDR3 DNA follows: TGTGCCTCCACAGGGGGTTACGAGCAGTACTTC. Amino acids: CASTGGYEQYF.

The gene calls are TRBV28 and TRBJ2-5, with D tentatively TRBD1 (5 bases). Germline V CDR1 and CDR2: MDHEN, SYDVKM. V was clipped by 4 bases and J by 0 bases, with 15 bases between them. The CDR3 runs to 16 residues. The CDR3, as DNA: TGTGCCAGCAGTTCCCCCGCCCGGACAAACCAAGAGACCCAGTACTTC. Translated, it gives CASSSPARTNQETQYF.